This T cell receptor beta chain is from a study of blood T cell repertoires in COVID-19. The repertoire was sequenced with immunoSEQ multiplex PCR; TCRdb's copy has only in-frame clones and lacks some. The table includes some 250,000 clones, around 80% detected once. Losses at the gene ends were 4 bases for V and 5 bases for J; bases not matched to a gene: 5. This CDR3 spans 13 amino acids. Looked up from germline, CDR1 is MNHEY and CDR2 is SVGAGI. The chain couples TRBV6-5 to TRBJ2-7, with TRBD1 identical over 7 bases. The sequence was obtained from a man aged 35-49 years with active or convalescent COVID-19. The sequenced sample consisted of peripheral blood. CDR3 DNA sequence: TGTGCCAGCAGTTCCCCGGGACAGAACGAGCAGTACTTC. It is translated as CASSSPGQNEQYF.